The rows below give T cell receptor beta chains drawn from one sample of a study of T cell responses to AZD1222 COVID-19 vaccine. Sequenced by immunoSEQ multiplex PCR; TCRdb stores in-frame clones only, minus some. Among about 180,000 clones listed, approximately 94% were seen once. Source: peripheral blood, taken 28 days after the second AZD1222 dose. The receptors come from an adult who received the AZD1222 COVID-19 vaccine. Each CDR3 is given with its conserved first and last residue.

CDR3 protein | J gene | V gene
CASSQQFSGTEQYF | TRBJ2-7 | TRBV3-1/TRBV3-2
CASSTSREGLYGYTF | TRBJ1-2 | TRBV5-1
CASRRLGDSPLHF | TRBJ1-6 | TRBV6-5
CASKGDSYGYTF | TRBJ1-2 | TRBV2
CASSAQAGETQYF | TRBJ2-5 | TRBV6-6
CASKVGVDGNTIYF | TRBJ1-3 | TRBV19
CASSSAPGRYGYTF | TRBJ1-2 | TRBV5-4
CASSLWPDNEKLFF | TRBJ1-4 | TRBV11-3
CASTRSLGLPLYEQYF | TRBJ2-7 | TRBV27
CASSPNNEQFF | TRBJ2-1 | TRBV11-3
CASRSTGTGAGEQYF | TRBJ2-7 | TRBV6-5
CASSILDREGTEAFF | TRBJ1-1 | TRBV19
CASSPRGAIYNSPLHF | TRBJ1-6 | TRBV3-1/TRBV3-2
CASSKGQTFYGYTF | TRBJ1-2 | TRBV6-5
CASSLERGRVTGELFF | TRBJ2-2 | TRBV5-6
CSVARTEAFF | TRBJ1-1 | TRBV29-1